What follows describes a single TCR beta chain. Its target antigen remains unknown. Base-call qualities are not available, and no considerably larger clone is one nucleotide away. This sample stems from a study of cytomegalovirus exposure and HLA in healthy donors (dated by TCRdb to about 2017). Study-wide context: A later analysis indicated that the 95 to 150 validation repertoires were generated on the platform also employed for the 700 or so repertoires of the first cohort. The study was designed to test whether signatures of past pathogen exposure could be identified by cataloging public T cell receptors. A separate validation cohort of over a hundred different subjects was used in addition to the approximately 610-subject first cohort. To predict cytomegalovirus infection status, the study brought together high-throughput TCR immunosequencing, statistical association of individual TCRs with disease status, and machine learning. Overall results and qualifications from the work: Subsequent analysis determined that TCRs grouped into clusters in the first cohort also showed a tendency toward co-occurrence across the 130 or so validation repertoires, and 94% of cluster scores exceeded 0. According to the authors, the approach could potentially be generalized to other disease states and immunological phenotypes. In the study, around 150 TCR beta chains were listed as associated with cytomegalovirus. Across donors, most TCR sequences were observed very rarely, whereas some public TCRs were present in many individuals. A few of the identified cytomegalovirus-associated TCR beta chains were confirmed in vitro to be specific for cytomegalovirus antigens. In both the original and validation cohorts, the classifier was reported to diagnose cytomegalovirus status with high specificity and sensitivity. All 110 or so repertoires were used to score co-occurrence in the validation cohort in a later analysis, because that analysis had no HLA typing for the cohort.

The donors were included in the validation cohort of over a hundred subjects, a group kept apart from the 666-subject first cohort. Libraries were made using the immunoSEQ multiplex PCR assay. The source study handled its data this way. A statistical classification framework was built for diagnosing cytomegalovirus status from the catalog of TCR beta chain sequences. TCRdb retrieved this table from immuneACCESS and kept in-frame rearrangements only. Not all clones are present; in checked studies, unresolved V genes account for under half, and no reason is known for the remainder. V, J and clone size reflect that table, while D and trimming were determined from the DNA. A total of 110,000 to 150,000 clones appear in this sample, just over 85% of them only once. About 7.9% of the sample is held by the ten biggest clonotypes. Based on the germline V gene (reference sequence), the CDR1 and CDR2 sequences are PRHDT and FYEKMQ. Compared with germline, V lacks 3 bases and J lacks 3 bases; bases without a gene match: 9. Counted from cysteine to phenylalanine, this CDR3 has 16 amino acids. Only the CDR3 portion is preserved as DNA: 48 bases, with reading frame beginning at the first base.

This clonotype was sampled from a woman under 30 in good health and CMV-seropositive. The rearrangement joined TRBV13 to TRBJ2-7; 9 bases in the middle match TRBD1. Input material: PBMCs. The CDR3 protein sequence reads: CASSFGGQGRNYEQYF. In nucleotide form, the sequence is TGTGCCAGCAGCTTTGGGGGACAGGGCCGAAACTACGAGCAGTACTTC.